The rows below give T cell receptor beta chains drawn from one sample of a study of CD8+CD57+ T cells in acquired aplastic anemia. TCRdb re-analysed the reads in MiXCR, keeping a single row per CDR3 protein. In the table there are roughly 420,000 distinct CDR3 sequences, 65% to 80% of which are singletons. Material for sequencing was sorted CD4+, CD8+, or CD8+CD57+ T cells (not recorded which) from PBMCs. The receptors originated from a human donor in good health, serving as a control. The CDR3 runs from the conserved cysteine through the conserved F or W. Fields, in order: clone size, J gene, D gene, V gene, CDR3 DNA, CDR3 protein. A D gene is named only where the DNA matches it firmly. Rows give clone size only sometimes, using once, few, many, or a class for an expanded clone.

once TRBJ1-1 - TRBV7-6 TGTGCCAGCAGCCAACCCCACGGGGTCAAAGAAACTTTCTTT CASSQPHGVKETFF
few TRBJ2-5 - TRBV28 TGTGCCAGCAGTCCTCGTCGGGAGACCCAGTACTTC CASSPRRETQYF
many TRBJ2-1 TRBD1 TRBV7-2 TGTGCCAGCAGCTCCCGACAGGGGGTACAAGTACAGTACAATGAGCAGTTCTTC CASSSRQGVQVQYNEQFF
- TRBJ2-3 - TRBV2 TGTGCCAGCAACTTCACGGGGCGGATAGATGCGCACACCTTT CASNFTGRIDAHTF
many TRBJ1-6 - TRBV10-3 TGTGCCATCAGTGGGCAGGGGAATTCACCCCTCCACTTT CAISGQGNSPLHF
- TRBJ2-2 TRBD2 TRBV4-3 TGCGCCAGCAGCCGGGGACTAGCGGATTACACCGGGGAGCTGTTTTTT CASSRGLADYTGELFF
- TRBJ2-5 TRBD2 TRBV6-5 TGTGCCAGCACTCCCTGGACTAGCGGGGGAGCATATAAAGAGACCCAGTACTTC CASTPWTSGGAYKETQYF
many TRBJ1-4 - TRBV6-6 TGTGCCAGCAGTTACTCCCCGGGGGGTAATGAAAAACTGTTTTTT CASSYSPGGNEKLFF
- TRBJ2-3 TRBD1 TRBV12-3/TRBV12-4 TGTGCCAGCAGAGGGACAGGGGAAGGTACGCAGTATTTT CASRGTGEGTQYF
once TRBJ1-4 - TRBV7-2 TGTGCCAGCAGCTTAACTGCTACTAATGAAACACTGTTTTTT CASSLTATNETLFF
few TRBJ2-7 TRBD1 TRBV9 TGTGCCAGCAGCGGTGCTCGAGGGGGCGCCACCGGGGAGCTGAACTACGAGCAGTACTTC CASSGARGGATGELNYEQYF
- TRBJ2-7 - TRBV7-2 TGTGCCAGCAGCAGAGAGGAGGGCAACCACCCCGAGCAGTACTTC CASSREEGNHPEQYF
- TRBJ2-7 TRBD2 TRBV9 TGTGCCAGCAGCGTGTCGGGACTAGTCTACGAGCACGAGCAGTACTTC CASSVSGLVYEHEQYF
- TRBJ1-1 - TRBV7-6 TGTGCCAGCAGCTTGGTGACATCTCGGAGGAGGGGTGAAGCTTTCTTT CASSLVTSRRRGEAFF
- TRBJ1-4 TRBD1 TRBV7-9 TGTGCCAGCAGCGCTTGGCGACAGGGGCTCTACGTGCAGTTT CASSAWRQGLYVQF
- TRBJ2-7 - TRBV11-2 TGTGCCAGTAGAACGGACCGTAACAACGAGCAGTACTTC CASRTDRNNEQYF
- TRBJ1-1 - TRBV20-1 TGCAGTGCTGGAGATCATCTCAGTGGGGAAGCTTTCTTT CSAGDHLSGEAFF
many TRBJ1-5 TRBD1 TRBV10-3 TGTGCCATCAGTGGAGGATCAGGGGGGGTCAATCAGCCCCAGCATTTT CAISGGSGGVNQPQHF
- TRBJ2-3 - TRBV25-1 TGTTCCATCTGCCGCATCAGCGATACAGATACGCGGTATTTT CSICRISDTDTRYF
- TRBJ2-1 TRBD2 TRBV6-5 TGTGCCAGCAGTGCCCAAGGACTAGCGGGCAATGAGCAGTTCTTC CASSAQGLAGNEQFF
- TRBJ2-5 TRBD2 TRBV15 TGTGCCACCAGCAGAGATAGGGGGACTAGCAACTTC CATSRDRGTSNF
- TRBJ2-2 TRBD2 TRBV25-1 TGTGCCAGCATGGGACTAGGGGTTACCGGGGAGCTGTTTTTT CASMGLGVTGELFF
- TRBJ1-1 - TRBV7-2 TGTGCCAGCAGCGTAGCCCCTACTGCGGGGGTCGACACTGAAGCTTTCTTT CASSVAPTAGVDTEAFF
many TRBJ2-7 TRBD2 TRBV7-2 TGTGCCAGCACCAGACTAGCGCCGTACGAGCAGTACTTC CASTRLAPYEQYF
many TRBJ1-4 - TRBV4-3 TGCGCCAGCAGCCCCCGAGGACAGTCTAATGAAAAACTGTTTTTT CASSPRGQSNEKLFF
- TRBJ2-7 - TRBV7-2 TGTGCCAGCAGCTTTACAGAACGCGCTCATGAGCCCCACTTC CASSFTERAHEPHF
many TRBJ2-1 TRBD2 TRBV10-2 TGCGCCAGCAGGGATGCGGGGGGATACAATGAGCAGTTCTTC CASRDAGGYNEQFF
- TRBJ1-1 TRBD1 TRBV20-1 TGCAGTGCTAGGATTTTGGGCTGGGACAGGGGAACTGAGGCTTTCTTT CSARILGWDRGTEAFF
- TRBJ1-3 - TRBV7-2 TGTGCCAGCAGCTTAGGAGGTAGCGGGGGGGCAAATGGCATATATTTT CASSLGGSGGANGIYF
- TRBJ2-3 - TRBV20-1 TGCAGTGCTAGAACAGCACGTCAACTGACGCAGTATTTT CSARTARQLTQYF
- TRBJ1-3 TRBD1 TRBV7-3 TGTGCCAGCAGTTTATGGCAGGGGGGAGGAAGCACCTTATATTTT CASSLWQGGGSTLYF
many TRBJ2-7 TRBD2 TRBV7-2 TGTGCCAGCAGCTTATATGGAACCCTAGCGGGGGGCTCCTACGAGCAGTACTTC CASSLYGTLAGGSYEQYF
- TRBJ2-1 - TRBV13 TGTGCCAGCAGCTTTTCCTACAATGAGCAGTTCTTC CASSFSYNEQFF
- TRBJ1-2 - TRBV5-1 TGCGCCAGCAGCTTGGGTCGGGATGGCTATGGCTACACCTTC CASSLGRDGYGYTF
once TRBJ2-7 - TRBV5-1 TGCGCCAGCAGCCACCAGGGAGCAACCAGCGAGCAGTACTTC CASSHQGATSEQYF
- TRBJ2-7 - TRBV10-3 TGTGCCAGCAGTTCCCCCGGTGGTGTGAGCTACGAGCAGTACTTC CASSSPGGVSYEQYF
- TRBJ1-6 - TRBV20-1 TGCAGTGCTAGGCCCCTCCACTTT CSARPLHF
- TRBJ2-3 - TRBV12-3/TRBV12-4 TGTGCCAGCGGCGGCGACAACACAGATACGCAGTATTTT CASGGDNTDTQYF
many TRBJ2-3 - TRBV24-1 TGTGCCACCAGTTCTAAGTTCTGGACGGATACGCAGTATTTT CATSSKFWTDTQYF
few TRBJ1-2 - TRBV12-3/TRBV12-4 TGTGCCAGCAGTTTACGGGCGAATAACTATGGCTACACCTTC CASSLRANNYGYTF
few TRBJ2-5 - TRBV15 TGTGCCACCAGCAGAGATGTAGAGACCCAGTACTTC CATSRDVETQYF
few TRBJ2-3 - TRBV10-3 TGTGCCATCCGGGGCCACACACACACAGATACGCAGTATTTT CAIRGHTHTDTQYF
- TRBJ2-5 - TRBV5-1 TGCGCCAACAGCTTGGCCCGAGACGCGGCGACCCAGTACTTC CANSLARDAATQYF
- TRBJ2-7 - TRBV7-9 TGTGCCACCAGCGACTCGGGATCAGCTTACGAGCAGTACTTC CATSDSGSAYEQYF
- TRBJ2-7 - TRBV7-9 TGTGCCAGCAGCCGAGCGCGACAACGCAGAAATTCACCCTACTTC CASSRARQRRNSPYF
- TRBJ2-7 TRBD1 TRBV11-2 TGTGCCAGCACCTTAGGGACAGGGGACATTTACGAGCAGTACTTC CASTLGTGDIYEQYF
many TRBJ1-2 - TRBV19 TGTGCCAGTAGTATAGGAGGGTCGTTCTATGGCTACACCTTC CASSIGGSFYGYTF
- TRBJ1-2 - TRBV7-8 TGTGCCAGCAGCGTAGACAAGGACAACTATGACTACACCTTC CASSVDKDNYDYTF